This T cell receptor (beta chain) was identified during a study of T cell changes during pregnancy in multiple sclerosis. CDR3 length equals 14 residues. Germline loops: CDR1 LGHNA, CDR2 YNFKEQ. The V and J ends lost 1 base and 4 bases, in that order; junction bases with no gene match: 4. Measured with immunoSEQ multiplex PCR; TCRdb has only the in-frame clones, and not every one. The sample records around 57,000 clones, 91% being singletons. The TCR was taken from a female donor in good health, enrolled as a control in a pregnancy study. This chain uses TRBV4-2 with TRBJ2-7, with 7 bases aligning to TRBD2. Sequenced here: peripheral blood, sampled in the third trimester of pregnancy. The DNA of the CDR3 is TGTGCCAGCAGCCAAGTACGAGCGGGGTACGAGCAGTACTTC. Residues: CASSQVRAGYEQYF.